This is a list of T cell receptor beta chains from one sample in a study of shared clonotypes between healthy human individuals. Sequenced by immunoSEQ multiplex PCR; TCRdb stores in-frame clones only, minus some. The sample comprises fewer than 850,000 clones, about three quarters of which are singletons, and 1.5% to 2% rests with the top ten. Sequencing was done on a sample of memory CD4+ T cells sorted from blood. The receptors shown here come from a woman in her 30s in good health. Each CDR3 is given with its conserved first and last residue. The order of the fields is D gene, J gene, clone size, CDR3 length, V gene, CDR3 DNA, CDR3 protein. D genes are given only for firm matches. Clone size is not always given. Where it is, it says once, few, many or a class for expanded clones.

d_gene: NA; j_gene: TRBJ1-4; abundance: once; len: 14; v_gene: TRBV28; CDR3nt: TGTGCCAGCTCTCGGGGACAACCACCTGAAAAACTGTTTTTT; CDR3aa: CASSRGQPPEKLFF
d_gene: NA; j_gene: TRBJ2-3; abundance: NA; len: 13; v_gene: TRBV11-2; CDR3nt: TGTGCCAGCAGCTTAGACTCGGTGGATACGCAGTATTTT; CDR3aa: CASSLDSVDTQYF
d_gene: TRBD1; j_gene: TRBJ2-1; abundance: once; len: 14; v_gene: TRBV7-9; CDR3nt: TGTGCCAGCAGTTCCGACACAGGGGAAAATGAGCAGTTCTTC; CDR3aa: CASSSDTGENEQFF
d_gene: TRBD2; j_gene: TRBJ2-3; abundance: NA; len: 16; v_gene: TRBV7-3; CDR3nt: TGTGCCAGCAGCTTAGGCGCTAGCGGAAGCACAGATACGCAGTATTTT; CDR3aa: CASSLGASGSTDTQYF
d_gene: TRBD1; j_gene: TRBJ2-7; abundance: NA; len: 13; v_gene: TRBV27; CDR3nt: TGTGCCAGCAGTGTCGCCGGGACAGGGTTGAGGTACTTC; CDR3aa: CASSVAGTGLRYF
d_gene: NA; j_gene: TRBJ1-3; abundance: NA; len: 16; v_gene: TRBV5-1; CDR3nt: TGCGCCAGCAGCGCACAGGGAGTAGCCTCTGGAAACACCATATATTTT; CDR3aa: CASSAQGVASGNTIYF
d_gene: TRBD1; j_gene: TRBJ1-1; abundance: once; len: 15; v_gene: TRBV10-3; CDR3nt: TGTGCCATCAGCACCGGGACAGGGGTTAACACTGAAGCTTTCTTT; CDR3aa: CAISTGTGVNTEAFF
d_gene: NA; j_gene: TRBJ1-5; abundance: NA; len: 15; v_gene: TRBV2; CDR3nt: TGTGCCAGCAGTGTAGAGGGACTACGCAATCAGCCCCAGCATTTT; CDR3aa: CASSVEGLRNQPQHF
d_gene: NA; j_gene: TRBJ1-1; abundance: NA; len: 16; v_gene: TRBV14; CDR3nt: TGTGCCAGCACCCCGGTAGGTCCCGGGGTGAACACTGAAGCTTTCTTT; CDR3aa: CASTPVGPGVNTEAFF
d_gene: TRBD1; j_gene: TRBJ1-5; abundance: NA; len: 15; v_gene: TRBV7-8; CDR3nt: TGTGCCAGCAGTAACGCACGGACAGGGAATCAGCCCCAGCATTTT; CDR3aa: CASSNARTGNQPQHF
d_gene: NA; j_gene: TRBJ2-2; abundance: NA; len: 13; v_gene: TRBV27; CDR3nt: TGTGCCAGCAGTTTACTAGCAACCGGGGAGCTGTTTTTT; CDR3aa: CASSLLATGELFF
d_gene: NA; j_gene: TRBJ1-1; abundance: NA; len: 15; v_gene: TRBV6-6; CDR3nt: TGTGCCAGCAGGGGACGGTCGTCCACGGGCACTGAAGCTTTCTTT; CDR3aa: CASRGRSSTGTEAFF
d_gene: NA; j_gene: TRBJ2-1; abundance: NA; len: 16; v_gene: TRBV7-9; CDR3nt: TGTGCCAGCAGCTTAACCGACGCCAGCTCCTACAATGAGCAGTTCTTC; CDR3aa: CASSLTDASSYNEQFF
d_gene: TRBD2; j_gene: TRBJ2-1; abundance: few; len: 15; v_gene: TRBV5-1; CDR3nt: TGCGCCAGCAGCGTCTCTAGCGGGGCCTACAATGAGCAGTTCTTC; CDR3aa: CASSVSSGAYNEQFF
d_gene: NA; j_gene: TRBJ1-3; abundance: few; len: 12; v_gene: TRBV21-1; CDR3nt: TGTGCCACAGGGTTGCTTGGAAACACCATATATTTT; CDR3aa: CATGLLGNTIYF
d_gene: NA; j_gene: TRBJ2-5; abundance: NA; len: 16; v_gene: TRBV4-1; CDR3nt: TGCGCCAGCAGCCAAGGACATAAGCCCCGACAAGAGACCCAGTACTTC; CDR3aa: CASSQGHKPRQETQYF
d_gene: NA; j_gene: TRBJ2-7; abundance: NA; len: 12; v_gene: TRBV11-2; CDR3nt: TGTGCCAGCAGCTCCCAGGACTCGAAGCAGTACTTC; CDR3aa: CASSSQDSKQYF
d_gene: NA; j_gene: TRBJ1-3; abundance: NA; len: 15; v_gene: TRBV7-9; CDR3nt: TGTGCCAGCAGTCCCTCCGGGGTAACTGGAAACACCATATATTTT; CDR3aa: CASSPSGVTGNTIYF
d_gene: NA; j_gene: TRBJ2-1; abundance: NA; len: 15; v_gene: TRBV7-2; CDR3nt: TGTGCCAGCAGCTTACCGAGAATCTCCTACAATGAGCAGTTCTTC; CDR3aa: CASSLPRISYNEQFF
d_gene: NA; j_gene: TRBJ1-4; abundance: NA; len: 13; v_gene: TRBV11-2; CDR3nt: TGTGCCAGCAGCTTAGCTTCATATGAAAAACTGTTTTTT; CDR3aa: CASSLASYEKLFF
d_gene: NA; j_gene: TRBJ1-5; abundance: few; len: 13; v_gene: TRBV6-1; CDR3nt: TGTGCCAGCAGCCCCAGGACGGACGGCCCGATCGGATTT; CDR3aa: CASSPRTDGPIGF
d_gene: NA; j_gene: TRBJ1-1; abundance: NA; len: 15; v_gene: TRBV2; CDR3nt: TGTGCCAGCAGTGCCGAAAATAAGTTTGGGACTGAAGCTTTCTTT; CDR3aa: CASSAENKFGTEAFF
d_gene: TRBD2; j_gene: TRBJ2-7; abundance: NA; len: 15; v_gene: TRBV7-6; CDR3nt: TGTGCCAGCAGCTCGGAACTAGCGGGAGATGGCGAGCAGTACTTC; CDR3aa: CASSSELAGDGEQYF
d_gene: NA; j_gene: TRBJ1-2; abundance: NA; len: 14; v_gene: TRBV5-4; CDR3nt: TGTGCCAGCAGCTTCCCGAACCCTAACTATGGCTACACCTTC; CDR3aa: CASSFPNPNYGYTF
d_gene: NA; j_gene: TRBJ1-5; abundance: NA; len: 14; v_gene: TRBV6-1; CDR3nt: TGTGCCAGCAGTAGACCTACGCCTGGGCAGCCCCAGCATTTT; CDR3aa: CASSRPTPGQPQHF
d_gene: NA; j_gene: TRBJ2-2; abundance: few; len: 16; v_gene: TRBV4-1; CDR3nt: TGCGCCAGCAGCCAATATCAACTAGCATTTCCCGGGGAGCTGTTTTTT; CDR3aa: CASSQYQLAFPGELFF
d_gene: NA; j_gene: TRBJ2-4; abundance: few; len: 19; v_gene: TRBV21-1; CDR3nt: TGTGCCAGCAGCGGGGGGGAGGCCCACGCCCTTCTAGCCAAAAACATTCAGTACTTC; CDR3aa: CASSGGEAHALLAKNIQYF
d_gene: NA; j_gene: TRBJ2-1; abundance: NA; len: 16; v_gene: TRBV7-2; CDR3nt: TGTGCCAGCACCCTGACGGCTCTAGGGATCTACAATGAGCAGTTCTTC; CDR3aa: CASTLTALGIYNEQFF
d_gene: TRBD1; j_gene: TRBJ1-5; abundance: NA; len: 15; v_gene: TRBV6-5; CDR3nt: TGTGCCAGCTCTAAAGGACAGGAGACCCATCAGCCCCAGCATTTT; CDR3aa: CASSKGQETHQPQHF
d_gene: NA; j_gene: TRBJ2-6; abundance: NA; len: 16; v_gene: TRBV28; CDR3nt: TGTGCCAGCAGTTTATCATGGCGGTCTGGGGCCAACGTCCTGACTTTC; CDR3aa: CASSLSWRSGANVLTF
d_gene: TRBD1; j_gene: TRBJ1-5; abundance: NA; len: 16; v_gene: TRBV6-6; CDR3nt: TGTGCCAGCAGGGGACAGGGTATGGATAGCAATCAGCCCCAGCATTTT; CDR3aa: CASRGQGMDSNQPQHF
d_gene: NA; j_gene: TRBJ2-7; abundance: once; len: 13; v_gene: TRBV6-5; CDR3nt: TGTGCCAGCAGCCAAGGGGTCCGCTACGAGCAGTACTTC; CDR3aa: CASSQGVRYEQYF
d_gene: NA; j_gene: TRBJ2-7; abundance: NA; len: 13; v_gene: TRBV27; CDR3nt: TGTGCCAGCAGTCCTACTCGGACCTACGAGCAGTACTTC; CDR3aa: CASSPTRTYEQYF
d_gene: NA; j_gene: TRBJ1-3; abundance: NA; len: 12; v_gene: TRBV4-2; CDR3nt: TGTGCCAGCAGCCAGAGACATGACACCATATATTTT; CDR3aa: CASSQRHDTIYF
d_gene: TRBD2; j_gene: TRBJ2-1; abundance: NA; len: 18; v_gene: TRBV5-4; CDR3nt: TGTGCCAGCAGCCAAGATCTAGCGGGAGCCCAAGGTTACAATGAGCAGTTCTTC; CDR3aa: CASSQDLAGAQGYNEQFF
d_gene: NA; j_gene: TRBJ1-5; abundance: few; len: 15; v_gene: TRBV7-2; CDR3nt: TGTGCCAGCAGCTTTTCCCCCTCTACACCGCTCCCCCAGCATTTT; CDR3aa: CASSFSPSTPLPQHF
d_gene: NA; j_gene: TRBJ2-7; abundance: NA; len: 12; v_gene: TRBV25-1; CDR3nt: TGTGCCAGCAGTGAATATGAGGGGCGGTGGTACTTC; CDR3aa: CASSEYEGRWYF
d_gene: NA; j_gene: TRBJ1-1; abundance: NA; len: 14; v_gene: TRBV6-4; CDR3nt: TGTGCCAGCAAGGGGACTCCCGAGAACACTGAAGCTTTCTTT; CDR3aa: CASKGTPENTEAFF
d_gene: TRBD2; j_gene: TRBJ2-7; abundance: NA; len: 14; v_gene: TRBV27; CDR3nt: TGTGCCAGCAGCACACTAGCGGGAGTGGGCGAGCAGTACTTC; CDR3aa: CASSTLAGVGEQYF
d_gene: NA; j_gene: TRBJ1-4; abundance: NA; len: 14; v_gene: TRBV28; CDR3nt: TGTGCCAGCAGCTCACCGGCAACTAATGAAAAACTGTTTTTT; CDR3aa: CASSSPATNEKLFF
d_gene: TRBD2; j_gene: TRBJ2-5; abundance: NA; len: 14; v_gene: TRBV28; CDR3nt: TGTGCCAGCAGTCTACCTAGCGGGAGTCGTGAGCAGTACTTC; CDR3aa: CASSLPSGSREQYF
d_gene: TRBD2; j_gene: TRBJ2-7; abundance: NA; len: 15; v_gene: TRBV7-9; CDR3nt: TGTGCCAGCAGCATTAGCGGGAGGGCCAAAAACGAGCAGTACTTC; CDR3aa: CASSISGRAKNEQYF
d_gene: NA; j_gene: TRBJ2-3; abundance: NA; len: 15; v_gene: TRBV5-6; CDR3nt: TGTGCCAGCAGCTTGGGCTGGGTGACCACAGATACGCAGTATTTT; CDR3aa: CASSLGWVTTDTQYF
d_gene: NA; j_gene: TRBJ1-1; abundance: NA; len: 15; v_gene: TRBV28; CDR3nt: TGTGCCAGCAGTCCGTACAGGGTGCAAAACACTGAAGCTTTCTTT; CDR3aa: CASSPYRVQNTEAFF
d_gene: TRBD2; j_gene: TRBJ2-1; abundance: NA; len: 14; v_gene: TRBV6-6; CDR3nt: TGTGCCAGCAGTACCGATGGACTAGCGGGAGTACTGTTCTTC; CDR3aa: CASSTDGLAGVLFF
d_gene: NA; j_gene: TRBJ1-1; abundance: once; len: 17; v_gene: TRBV28; CDR3nt: TGTGCCAGCAGTTTATCGGCGCAGGTCCTTATGAACACTGAAGCTTTCTTT; CDR3aa: CASSLSAQVLMNTEAFF
d_gene: TRBD2; j_gene: TRBJ2-3; abundance: NA; len: 16; v_gene: TRBV9; CDR3nt: TGTGCCAGCAGCGTAGCGTCTGCCGCGGGAGTACGGTCGCAGTATTTT; CDR3aa: CASSVASAAGVRSQYF
d_gene: NA; j_gene: TRBJ2-5; abundance: NA; len: 13; v_gene: TRBV18; CDR3nt: TGTGCCAGCTCCGACCGGATTCAAGAGACCCAGTACTTC; CDR3aa: CASSDRIQETQYF
d_gene: TRBD2; j_gene: TRBJ2-1; abundance: NA; len: 13; v_gene: TRBV28; CDR3nt: TGTGCCAGCACCGGGGGGTCCTTAAATGAGCAGTTCTTC; CDR3aa: CASTGGSLNEQFF
d_gene: NA; j_gene: TRBJ2-6; abundance: NA; len: 15; v_gene: TRBV11-3; CDR3nt: TGTGCCAGCAGCGCCGGGACCACTGGGGCCAACGTCCTGACTTTC; CDR3aa: CASSAGTTGANVLTF
d_gene: NA; j_gene: TRBJ2-1; abundance: NA; len: 15; v_gene: TRBV6-4; CDR3nt: TGTGCCAGCAGTGAATCCCGGGGGCTTTACAATGAGCAGTTCTTC; CDR3aa: CASSESRGLYNEQFF
d_gene: NA; j_gene: TRBJ2-6; abundance: NA; len: 17; v_gene: TRBV11-3; CDR3nt: TGTGCCAGCAGCTTACGATCGGGACTCTCTGGGGCCAACGTCCTGACTTTC; CDR3aa: CASSLRSGLSGANVLTF
d_gene: NA; j_gene: TRBJ2-2; abundance: NA; len: 13; v_gene: TRBV2; CDR3nt: TGTGCCAGCAGGACAAGGGAGGCCGGGGAGCTGTTTTTT; CDR3aa: CASRTREAGELFF
d_gene: NA; j_gene: TRBJ2-7; abundance: NA; len: 13; v_gene: TRBV4-1; CDR3nt: TGCGCCAGCAGCCAAGAGTTCGGATACGAGCAGTACTTC; CDR3aa: CASSQEFGYEQYF
d_gene: NA; j_gene: TRBJ2-7; abundance: NA; len: 13; v_gene: TRBV25-1; CDR3nt: TGTGCCAGCAGTGTCGGCGGATCCTACGAGCAGTACTTC; CDR3aa: CASSVGGSYEQYF